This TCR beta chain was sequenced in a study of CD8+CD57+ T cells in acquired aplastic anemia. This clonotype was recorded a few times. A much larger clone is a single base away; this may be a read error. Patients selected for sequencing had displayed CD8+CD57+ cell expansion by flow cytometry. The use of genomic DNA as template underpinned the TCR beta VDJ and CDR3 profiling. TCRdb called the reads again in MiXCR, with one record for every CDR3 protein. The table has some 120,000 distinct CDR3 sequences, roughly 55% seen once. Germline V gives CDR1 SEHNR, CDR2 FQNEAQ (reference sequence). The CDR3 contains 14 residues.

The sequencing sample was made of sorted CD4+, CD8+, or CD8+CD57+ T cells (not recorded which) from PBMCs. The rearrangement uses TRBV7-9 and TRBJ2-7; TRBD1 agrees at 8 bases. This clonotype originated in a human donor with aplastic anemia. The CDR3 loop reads CASSSRDRRYERYF. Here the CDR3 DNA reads TGTGCCAGCAGCTCCCGGGACAGGAGGTACGAGCGGTACTTC. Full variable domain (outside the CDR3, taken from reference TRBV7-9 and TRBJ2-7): DTGVSQNPRHKITKRGQNVTFRCDPISEHNRLYWYRQTLGQGPEFLTYFQNEAQLEKSRLLSDRFSAERPKGSFSTLEIQRTEQGDSAMYLCASSSRDRRYERYFGPGTRLTVT.